This passage covers 8 T cell receptor beta chains from one sample sequenced in a study of identical twins. TCRdb processed the 5' RACE reads anew with MiXCR; each CDR3 protein has one entry. The sample records hundreds of thousands of distinct CDR3 sequences, approximately 13% being singletons. The same data also contributed to another study, on yellow fever vaccine responses in identical twins.

The sequencing input was PBMCs. Receptor source: a woman aged 18-29 years in good health.

This clonotype appeared a few times. This chain connects TRBV5-1 to TRBJ2-2, with 16 bases fitting TRBD2. CDR3 size: 21 residues. Per the germline V gene, CDR1 is SGHRS and CDR2 is YFSETQ. V shed 5 bases and J 3 bases; nucleotides not matched to a gene: 16. As DNA, the CDR3 is TGCGCCAGCAGACAAAAACCCCCGGGACTAGCGGGGGGGCGAGACACCGGGGAGCTGTTTTTT. Translated: CASRQKPPGLAGGRDTGELFF.

This clonotype was observed a handful of times. This sequence joins TRBV28 and TRBJ2-1; 7 positions match TRBD1. Unmatched junction bases numbered 10, after V lost 5 bases and J lost 9 bases. Germline CDR1 is MDHEN and CDR2 is SYDVKM. This CDR3 spans 14 amino acids. The CDR3 DNA is TGTGCCAGCAGTCGAGAGGGGGCGTTGGGTGAGCAGTTCTTC. This translates into CASSREGALGEQFF.

This clonotype was found a few times. The chain uses TRBV12-3 or TRBV12-4 and TRBJ2-7, with 14 bases identical to TRBD2. Germline trimming cut 5 bases from V and 3 bases from J; bases unmatched to any gene: 12. CDR3 length: 18 amino acids. The CDR3 region has the DNA TGTGCCAGCAGTCCGGGGACTAGCGGGAGAGTCCGGGTCTACGAGCAGTACTTC. This encodes CASSPGTSGRVRVYEQYF.

V gene TRBV18 combines with J gene TRBJ1-1; no definite D call. The CDR3 has 17 residues. Per the germline V gene, CDR1 is KGHSH and CDR2 is LQKENI. V was clipped by 2 bases and J by 1 base, with 17 bases between them. CDR3 DNA sequence: TGTGCCAGCTCACCATCGGCCGTGAGTGGTTCGAACACTGAAGCTTTCTTT. Protein: CASSPSAVSGSNTEAFF.

This clonotype was observed many times. V usage is TRBV12-3 or TRBV12-4 and J usage is TRBJ2-4; possible D gene TRBD1, 6 bases. The CDR3 sequence is 15 residues long. With 6 bases removed from V and 0 bases from J, the gap between germline ends came to 12 bases. The CDR3 DNA reads TGTGCCAGCAGCCCGCAGGGGTTAGCCAAAAACATTCAGTACTTC. The encoded protein is CASSPQGLAKNIQYF.

The chain employs TRBV15 and TRBJ2-3; TRBD2 matches 7 bases. Germline V gives CDR1 LNHNV, CDR2 YYDKDF (reference sequence). The V segment lost 4 bases and the J segment 0 bases; nucleotides outside the gene matches: 7. The CDR3 length is 16 residues. CDR3 sequence (DNA): TGTGCCACCAGCACCCGACTAGCAGATAGCACAGATACGCAGTATTTT. Translated, it gives CATSTRLADSTDTQYF.

The chain joins TRBV4-1 to TRBJ1-2; D gene uncertain. The CDR3 length is 15 residues. V was clipped by 0 bases and J by 7 bases, with 15 bases between them. Per germline, CDR1 MGHRA and CDR2 YSYEKL. CDR3 region: CASSQDWGNLRGYTF. Here the CDR3 DNA reads TGCGCCAGCAGCCAAGATTGGGGAAATTTACGTGGCTACACCTTC.

The chain uses TRBV3-1 and TRBJ2-3; D possibly corresponds to TRBD2 (6 bases). This CDR3 spans 15 amino acids. V was pared by 4 bases and J by 6 bases, with 17 bases between. Germline assignment: CDR1 LGHDT and CDR2 YNNKEL (reference sequence). CDR3 nucleotide sequence: TGTGCCAGCAGCCTCCTCTCCGGGGGAAGGGATACGCAGTATTTT. Amino acids: CASSLLSGGRDTQYF.